The 9 T cell receptor beta chains given below trace back to one sample, sequenced in a study of cytomegalovirus exposure and HLA in healthy donors. Measured with immunoSEQ multiplex PCR; TCRdb has only the in-frame clones, and not every one. This table holds approximately 160,000 clones, 70% to 90% found once. The material sequenced was PBMCs. Source of these receptors: a man in his thirties or forties in good health and CMV-seropositive.

This clone occurred a few times. The chain links TRBV27 to TRBJ1-2; 7 positions match TRBD1. CDR1 and CDR2 from the germline V gene are MNHEY and SMNVEV (reference sequence). This CDR3 comprises 17 residues. The trim removed 6 bases at V and 4 bases at J, leaving 17 bases unmatched. The CDR3 here is CASRPWGPGQRSYGYTF. CDR3 nucleotides: TGTGCCAGCAGGCCGTGGGGGCCGGGACAGAGAAGCTATGGCTACACCTTC.

This clone has just a few counts. The chain combines TRBV6-1 with TRBJ2-7; D may be TRBD2 (6 bases). Germline assignment: CDR1 MNHNS and CDR2 SASEGT. V was clipped by 5 bases and J by 3 bases, with 17 bases between them. The CDR3 has 15 residues. The CDR3 DNA reads TGTGCCAGCAGTTCCCCCCCGGCGGGACTCTACGAGCAGTACTTC. Encoded protein: CASSSPPAGLYEQYF.

The chain links TRBV5-8 to TRBJ1-2; D possibly corresponds to TRBD1 (5 bases). CDR3 length: 13 amino acids. V lost 1 base and J 3 bases, leaving 7 bases between the germline ends. Germline CDR1 and CDR2: SGHTS and YDEGEE. The DNA of the CDR3 is TGTGCCAGCAGCTTGCGCAGGGACTATGGCTACACCTTC. This translates into CASSLRRDYGYTF.

This clone appeared a few times. This chain uses TRBV19 with TRBJ1-6, with D possibly matching TRBD1 (5 bases). The germline V gene has CDR1 LNHDA and CDR2 SQIVND (reference sequence). V lost 2 bases and J 7 bases, leaving 18 bases between the germline ends. The CDR3 is 17 amino acids. This chain's CDR3 is CASSITPPDSANSPLHF. CDR3 nucleotide sequence: TGTGCCAGTAGTATAACCCCTCCCGACAGCGCGAATTCACCCCTCCACTTT.

CDR3: CASSVGGRGETQYF. Written as DNA, the CDR3 is TGCGCCAGCAGCGTGGGGGGGCGAGGGGAGACCCAGTACTTC. The genes are TRBV5-1 and TRBJ2-5, with D possibly matching TRBD2 (7 bases). This CDR3 is 14 amino acids long. Trimming removed 4 bases at V and 5 bases at J, with 15 bases between. The germline V gene has CDR1 SGHRS and CDR2 YFSETQ. Looking up the rest from reference TRBV5-1 and TRBJ2-5 gives the full variable domain: KAGVTQTPRYLIKTRGQQVTLSCSPISGHRSVSWYQQTPGQGLQFLFEYFSETQRNKGNFPGRFSGRQFSNSRSEMNVSTLELGDSALYLCASSVGGRGETQYFGPGTRLLVL.

The rearrangement joins TRBV7-2 to TRBJ1-2; 9 bases line up with TRBD1. Germline V CDR1 and CDR2: SGHTA, FQGNSA. V lost 4 bases, J lost 4 bases, and 4 bases stayed unmatched. The CDR3 loop spans 14 amino acids. The CDR3 DNA reads TGTGCCAGCAGCTGGGACAGGGAGTTCTATGGCTACACCTTC. Its protein product is CASSWDREFYGYTF.

The V and J genes are TRBV5-4 and TRBJ2-1, with 10 bases fitting TRBD2. This CDR3 has 17 residues. Germline-derived CDR1 and CDR2 are SGHNT and YYREEE (reference sequence). J gave up 1 base and V 1 base, and 5 bases lay outside the gene matches. The CDR3 DNA is TGTGCCAGCAGCTTGACCCCGACTAGCGGGTCCTACAATGAGCAGTTCTTC. As protein: CASSLTPTSGSYNEQFF.

The V call is TRBV4-3, the J call TRBJ2-7; the D gene is possibly TRBD2 (5 bases). Germline V gene sequence: CDR1 LGHNA, CDR2 YSLEER. This CDR3 is 14 amino acids long. Trimming took off 3 bases at V and 2 bases at J, with 11 bases between the two ends. CDR3 residues: CASSQGEAAYEQYF. CDR3 DNA sequence: TGCGCCAGCAGCCAGGGAGAGGCAGCCTACGAGCAGTACTTC.

V usage is TRBV2 and J usage is TRBJ2-7; 13 nucleotides line up with TRBD2. CDR1 is SNHLY, CDR2 FYNNEI, per germline. The CDR3 contains 15 residues. V lost 7 bases, J lost 3 bases, and 6 bases stayed unmatched. CDR3 DNA: TGTGCCAGCAAGGGACTAGCGGGGCTTATCTACGAGCAGTACTTC. It codes for CASKGLAGLIYEQYF.